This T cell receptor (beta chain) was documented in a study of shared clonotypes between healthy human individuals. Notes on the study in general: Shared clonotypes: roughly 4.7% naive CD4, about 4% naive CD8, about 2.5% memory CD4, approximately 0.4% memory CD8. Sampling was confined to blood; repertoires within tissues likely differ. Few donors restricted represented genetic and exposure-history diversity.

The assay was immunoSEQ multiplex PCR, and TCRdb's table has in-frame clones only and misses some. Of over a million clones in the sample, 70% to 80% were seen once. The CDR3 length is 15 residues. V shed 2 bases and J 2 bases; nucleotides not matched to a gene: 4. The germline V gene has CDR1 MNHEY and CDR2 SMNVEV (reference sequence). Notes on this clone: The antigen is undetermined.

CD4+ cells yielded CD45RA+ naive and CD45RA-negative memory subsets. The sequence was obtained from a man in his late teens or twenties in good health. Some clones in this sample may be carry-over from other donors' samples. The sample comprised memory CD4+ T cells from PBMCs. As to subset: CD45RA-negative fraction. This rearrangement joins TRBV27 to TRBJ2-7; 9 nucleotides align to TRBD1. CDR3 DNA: TGTGCCAGCAGTTTACGCGGGACAGGGACCTACGAGCAGTACTTC. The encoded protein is CASSLRGTGTYEQYF.